This T cell receptor (beta chain) was observed in a study of PD-1 blockade in classical Hodgkin lymphoma. Study-level background: Intravenous infusions of nivolumab 3 mg/kg reached patients every 2 weeks.

Study-level results: Newly diagnosed patients had diversity similar to the baseline diversity of complete responders. While CD8+ TCR diversity did not rise significantly by C4D1, CD4+ TCR diversity did.

Method: immunoSEQ multiplex PCR; TCRdb's copy keeps in-frame clones and lacks some. The sample has 40,000 to 50,000 clones, around 80% seen once. In every patient, relapse followed autologous stem cell transplantation, while exposure to brentuximab vedotin differed. Classification of best responses gave complete response, partial response or progressive disease. For this clone: Antigen: not known.

CDR1 and CDR2 (germline): ENHRY, SYGVKD. This CDR3 is 13 amino acids long. V lost 8 bases and J 0 bases, leaving 5 bases between the germline ends. This TCR came from a human donor with classical Hodgkin lymphoma. The V call is TRBV10-3, the J call TRBJ2-6; D possibly matches TRBD1 or TRBD2 (5 bases each). This material consisted of peripheral blood mononuclear cells (PBMCs), taken at baseline. The CDR3 region has the DNA TGTGCCATCGGGGGCTCTGGGGCCAACGTCCTGACTTTC. Residues: CAIGGSGANVLTF.